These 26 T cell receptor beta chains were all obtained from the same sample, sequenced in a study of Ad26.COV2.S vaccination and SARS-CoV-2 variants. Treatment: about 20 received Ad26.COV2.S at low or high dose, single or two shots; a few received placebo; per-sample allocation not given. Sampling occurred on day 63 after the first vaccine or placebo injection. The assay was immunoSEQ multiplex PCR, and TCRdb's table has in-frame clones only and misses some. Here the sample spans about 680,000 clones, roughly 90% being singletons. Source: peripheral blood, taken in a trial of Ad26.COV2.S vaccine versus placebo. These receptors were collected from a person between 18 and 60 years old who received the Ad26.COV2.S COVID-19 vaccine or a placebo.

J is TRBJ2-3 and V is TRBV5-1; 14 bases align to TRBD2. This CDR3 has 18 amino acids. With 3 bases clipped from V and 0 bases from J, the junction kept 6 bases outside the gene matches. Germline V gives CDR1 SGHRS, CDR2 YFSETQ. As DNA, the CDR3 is TGCGCCAGCAGCTCGGGACTAGCGGGGGTTACCAGCACAGATACGCAGTATTTT. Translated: CASSSGLAGVTSTDTQYF.

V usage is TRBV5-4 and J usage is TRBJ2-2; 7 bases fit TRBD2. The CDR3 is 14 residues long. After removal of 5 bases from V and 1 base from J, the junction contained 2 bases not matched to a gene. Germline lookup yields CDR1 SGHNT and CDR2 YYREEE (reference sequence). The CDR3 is CASRWGGNTGELFF. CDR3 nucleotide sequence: TGTGCCAGCAGGTGGGGGGGGAACACCGGGGAGCTGTTTTTT.

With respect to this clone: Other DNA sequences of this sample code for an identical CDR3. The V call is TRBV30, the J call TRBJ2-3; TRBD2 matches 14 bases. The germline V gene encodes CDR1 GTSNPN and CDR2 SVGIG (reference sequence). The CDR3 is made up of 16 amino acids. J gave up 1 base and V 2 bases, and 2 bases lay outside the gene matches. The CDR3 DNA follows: TGTGCCTGGAGTTTGGGACTAGCGGGAGGCACAGATACGCAGTATTTT. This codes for CAWSLGLAGGTDTQYF.

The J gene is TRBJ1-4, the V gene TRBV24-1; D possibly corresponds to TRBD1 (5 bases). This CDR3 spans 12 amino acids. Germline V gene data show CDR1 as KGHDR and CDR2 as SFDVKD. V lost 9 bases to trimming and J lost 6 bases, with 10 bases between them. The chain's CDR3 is CATRSRDEKLFF. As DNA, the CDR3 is TGTGCCACCCGGTCCAGGGATGAAAAACTGTTTTTT.

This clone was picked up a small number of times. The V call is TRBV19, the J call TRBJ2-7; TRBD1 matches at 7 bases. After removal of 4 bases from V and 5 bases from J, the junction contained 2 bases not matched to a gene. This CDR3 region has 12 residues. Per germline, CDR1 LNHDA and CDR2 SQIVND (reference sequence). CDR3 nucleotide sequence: TGTGCCAGTAGTAACAGGGGCGACGAGCAGTACTTC. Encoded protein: CASSNRGDEQYF. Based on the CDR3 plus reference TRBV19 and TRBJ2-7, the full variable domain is DGGITQSPKYLFRKEGQNVTLSCEQNLNHDAMYWYRQDPGQGLRLIYYSQIVNDFQKGDIAEGYSVSREKKESFPLTVTSAQKNPTAFYLCASSNRGDEQYFGPGTRLTVT.

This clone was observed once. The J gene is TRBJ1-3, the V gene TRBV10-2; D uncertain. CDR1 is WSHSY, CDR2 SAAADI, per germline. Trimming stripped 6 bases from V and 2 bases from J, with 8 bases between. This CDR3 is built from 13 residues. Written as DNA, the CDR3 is TGCGCCAGCAGGGACTACCCTGGAAACACCATATATTTT. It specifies CASRDYPGNTIYF.

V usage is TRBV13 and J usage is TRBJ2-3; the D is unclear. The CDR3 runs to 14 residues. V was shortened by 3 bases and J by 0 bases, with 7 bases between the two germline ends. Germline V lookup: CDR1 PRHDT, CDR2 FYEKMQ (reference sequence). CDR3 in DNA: TGTGCCAGCAGCTTCGAAACTAGCACAGATACGCAGTATTTT. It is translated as CASSFETSTDTQYF.

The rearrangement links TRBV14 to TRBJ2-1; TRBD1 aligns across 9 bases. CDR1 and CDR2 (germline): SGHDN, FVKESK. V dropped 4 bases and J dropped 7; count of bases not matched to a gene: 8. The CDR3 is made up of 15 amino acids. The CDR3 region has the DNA TGTGCCAGCAGCCTGGGACAGGGATTAATAAATGAGCAGTTCTTC. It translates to CASSLGQGLINEQFF. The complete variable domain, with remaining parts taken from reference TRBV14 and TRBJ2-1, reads EAGVTQFPSHSVIEKGQTVTLRCDPISGHDNLYWYRRVMGKEIKFLLHFVKESKQDESGMPNNRFLAERTGGTYSTLKVQPAELEDSGVYFCASSLGQGLINEQFFGPGTRLTVL.

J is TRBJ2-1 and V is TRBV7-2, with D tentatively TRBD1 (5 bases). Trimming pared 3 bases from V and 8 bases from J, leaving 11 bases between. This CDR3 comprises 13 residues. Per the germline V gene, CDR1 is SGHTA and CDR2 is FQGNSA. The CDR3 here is CASSFSGNHEQFF. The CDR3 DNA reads TGTGCCAGCAGCTTCTCAGGGAACCATGAGCAGTTCTTC. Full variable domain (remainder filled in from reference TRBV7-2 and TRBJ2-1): GAGVSQSPSNKVTEKGKDVELRCDPISGHTALYWYRQSLGQGLEFLIYFQGNSAPDKSGLPSDRFSAERTGGSVSTLTIQRTQQEDSAVYLCASSFSGNHEQFFGPGTRLTVL.

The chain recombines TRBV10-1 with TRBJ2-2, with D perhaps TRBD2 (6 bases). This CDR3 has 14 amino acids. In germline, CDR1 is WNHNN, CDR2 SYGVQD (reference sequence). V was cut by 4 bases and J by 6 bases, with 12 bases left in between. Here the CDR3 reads CASSVGGPPGELFF. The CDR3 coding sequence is TGCGCCAGCAGTGTGGGAGGACCCCCCGGGGAGCTGTTTTTT.

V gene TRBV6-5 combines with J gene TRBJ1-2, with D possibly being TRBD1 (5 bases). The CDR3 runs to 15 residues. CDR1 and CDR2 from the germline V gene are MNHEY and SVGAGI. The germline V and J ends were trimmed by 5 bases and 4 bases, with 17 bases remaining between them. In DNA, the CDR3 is TGTGCCAGCAGTCCTTCCCCAGGGACTCTCTATGGCTACACCTTC. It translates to CASSPSPGTLYGYTF.

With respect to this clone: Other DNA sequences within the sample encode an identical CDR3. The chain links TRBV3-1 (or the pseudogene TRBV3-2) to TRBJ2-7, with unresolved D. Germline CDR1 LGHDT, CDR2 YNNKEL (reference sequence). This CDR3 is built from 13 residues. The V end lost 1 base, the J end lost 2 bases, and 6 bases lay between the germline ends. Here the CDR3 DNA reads TGTGCCAGCAGCCAAGCGGGTACCTACGAGCAGTACTTC. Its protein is CASSQAGTYEQYF.

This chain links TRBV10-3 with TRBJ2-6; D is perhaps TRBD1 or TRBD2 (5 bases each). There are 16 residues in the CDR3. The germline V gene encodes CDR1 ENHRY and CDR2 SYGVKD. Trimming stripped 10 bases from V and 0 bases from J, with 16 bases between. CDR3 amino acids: CATGAHGSSGANVLTF. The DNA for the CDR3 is TGTGCCACCGGGGCTCACGGAAGCTCTGGGGCCAACGTCCTGACTTTC.

The chain's CDR3 is CASSGTAGNTIYF. Written as DNA, the CDR3 is TGTGCCAGCAGTGGGACAGCTGGAAACACCATATATTTT. This chain connects TRBV5-6 to TRBJ1-3, with 7 nucleotides matching TRBD1. This CDR3 spans 13 amino acids. V was clipped by 5 bases and J by 2 bases; unmatched bases: 1. The germline CDR1 and CDR2 sequences are SGHDT and YYEEEE.

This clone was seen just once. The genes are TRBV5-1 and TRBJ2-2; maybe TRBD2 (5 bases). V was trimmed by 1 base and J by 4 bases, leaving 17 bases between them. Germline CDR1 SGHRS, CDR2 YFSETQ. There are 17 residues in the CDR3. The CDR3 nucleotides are TGCGCCAGCAGCTTGAATCTCCTGGGGAGTCGCACCGGGGAGCTGTTTTTT. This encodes CASSLNLLGSRTGELFF.

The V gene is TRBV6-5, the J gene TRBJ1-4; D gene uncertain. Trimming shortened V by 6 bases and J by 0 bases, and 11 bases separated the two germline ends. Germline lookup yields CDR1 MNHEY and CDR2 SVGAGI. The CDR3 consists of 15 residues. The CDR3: CASRYGPATNEKLFF. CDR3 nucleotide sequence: TGTGCCAGCAGGTACGGACCAGCAACTAATGAAAAACTGTTTTTT.

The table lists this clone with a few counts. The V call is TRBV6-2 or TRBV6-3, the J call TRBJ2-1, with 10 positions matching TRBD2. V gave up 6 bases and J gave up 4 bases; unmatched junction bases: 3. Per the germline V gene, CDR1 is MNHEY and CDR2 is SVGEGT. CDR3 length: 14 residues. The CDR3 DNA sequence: TGTGCCAGCAGCCGTAGCGGGGGGTACAATGAGCAGTTCTTC. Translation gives CASSRSGGYNEQFF.

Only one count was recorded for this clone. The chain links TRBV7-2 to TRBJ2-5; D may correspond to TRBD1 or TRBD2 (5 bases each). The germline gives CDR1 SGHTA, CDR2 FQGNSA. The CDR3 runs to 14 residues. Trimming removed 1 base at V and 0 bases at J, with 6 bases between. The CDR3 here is CASSLGDHQETQYF. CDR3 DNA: TGTGCCAGCAGCTTAGGGGACCACCAAGAGACCCAGTACTTC.

The CDR3, as DNA: TGTGCCAGCAGCTCCAACAGGGTCACTGAAGCTTTCTTT. Translation gives CASSSNRVTEAFF. The chain recombines TRBV7-2 with TRBJ1-1, with D perhaps matching TRBD1 (6 bases). Between the trimmed V and J ends, which lost 4 bases and 4 bases, there was a span of 10 bases. The CDR3 covers 13 residues. Per the germline V gene, CDR1 is SGHTA and CDR2 is FQGNSA. Full variable domain (rest looked up from reference TRBV7-2 and TRBJ1-1): GAGVSQSPSNKVTEKGKDVELRCDPISGHTALYWYRQSLGQGLEFLIYFQGNSAPDKSGLPSDRFSAERTGGSVSTLTIQRTQQEDSAVYLCASSSNRVTEAFFGQGTRLTVV.

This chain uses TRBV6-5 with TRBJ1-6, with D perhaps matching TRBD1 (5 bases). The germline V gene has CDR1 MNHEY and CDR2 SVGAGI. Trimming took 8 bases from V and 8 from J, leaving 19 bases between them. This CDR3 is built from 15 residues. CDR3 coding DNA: TGTGCCAGCCGAGTAGCACAAGGGGCGGATTCACCCCTCCACTTT. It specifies CASRVAQGADSPLHF.

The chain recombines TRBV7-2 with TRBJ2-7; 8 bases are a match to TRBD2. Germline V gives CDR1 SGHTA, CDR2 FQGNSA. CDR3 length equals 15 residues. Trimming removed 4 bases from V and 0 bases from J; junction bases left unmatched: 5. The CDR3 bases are TGTGCCAGCAGCTACACTAGCGGACCCTCCTACGAGCAGTACTTC. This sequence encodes CASSYTSGPSYEQYF.

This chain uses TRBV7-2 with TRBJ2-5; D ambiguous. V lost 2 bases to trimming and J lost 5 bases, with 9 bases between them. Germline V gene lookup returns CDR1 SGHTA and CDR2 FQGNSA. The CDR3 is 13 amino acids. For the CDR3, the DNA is TGTGCCAGCAGCTTACTGGGAATGGAGACCCAGTACTTC. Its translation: CASSLLGMETQYF.

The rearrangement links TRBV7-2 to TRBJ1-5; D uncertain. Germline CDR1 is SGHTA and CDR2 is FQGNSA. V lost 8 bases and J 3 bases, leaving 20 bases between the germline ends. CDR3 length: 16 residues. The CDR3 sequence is CASSGRFGGFNQPQHF. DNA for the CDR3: TGTGCCAGCTCCGGTAGGTTTGGAGGCTTCAATCAGCCCCAGCATTTT.

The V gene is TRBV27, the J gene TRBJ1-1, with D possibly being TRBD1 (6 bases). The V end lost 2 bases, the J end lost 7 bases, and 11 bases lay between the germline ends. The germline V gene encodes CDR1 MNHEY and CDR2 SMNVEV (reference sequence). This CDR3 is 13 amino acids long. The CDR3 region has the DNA TGTGCCAGCAGTTTAGCGGACAGAAGTGAAGCTTTCTTT. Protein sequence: CASSLADRSEAFF.

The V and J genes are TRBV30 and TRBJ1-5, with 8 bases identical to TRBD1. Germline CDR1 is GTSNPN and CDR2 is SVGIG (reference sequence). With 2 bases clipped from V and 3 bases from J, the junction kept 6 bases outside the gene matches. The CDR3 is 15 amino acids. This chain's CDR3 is CAWSSGTGFNQPQHF. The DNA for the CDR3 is TGTGCCTGGAGTTCTGGGACAGGTTTCAATCAGCCCCAGCATTTT. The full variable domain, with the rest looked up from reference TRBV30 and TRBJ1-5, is SQTIHQWPATLVQPVGSPLSLECTVEGTSNPNLYWYRQAAGRGLQLLFYSVGIGQISSEVPQNLSASRPQDRQFILSSKKLLLSDSGFYLCAWSSGTGFNQPQHFGDGTRLSIL.

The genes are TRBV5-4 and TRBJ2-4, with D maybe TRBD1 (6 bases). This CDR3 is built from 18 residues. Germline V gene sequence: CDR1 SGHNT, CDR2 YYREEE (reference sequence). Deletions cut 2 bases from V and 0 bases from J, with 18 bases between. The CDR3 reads CASSFPTGHTLAKNIQYF. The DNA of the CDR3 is TGTGCCAGCAGCTTCCCCACGGGACACACCTTAGCCAAAAACATTCAGTACTTC.